These 27 T cell receptor beta chains were all obtained from the same sample, sequenced in a study of blood T cell repertoires in COVID-19. Here immunoSEQ multiplex PCR was the method, and the copy in TCRdb shows in-frame clones only, minus some. Of about 320,000 clones detected, roughly 90% appear once; the ten largest clones hold 6.4%. Sequences were obtained from peripheral blood. The receptors originated from a young man who had recovered from COVID-19.

This chain joins TRBV24-1 and TRBJ2-5; 15 bases agree with TRBD2. Germline lookup yields CDR1 KGHDR and CDR2 SFDVKD. There are 17 residues in the CDR3. The V and J ends lost 5 bases and 2 bases, in that order; junction bases with no gene match: 5. CDR3 sequence: CATSGPGTSGGQETQYF. The CDR3 nucleotides are TGTGCCACCAGTGGGCCTGGGACTAGCGGGGGGCAAGAGACCCAGTACTTC.

This sequence joins TRBV6-6 and TRBJ2-1; 7 bases are a match to TRBD2. Germline loops: CDR1 MNHNY, CDR2 SVGAGI (reference sequence). The CDR3 consists of 15 residues. J was trimmed by 1 base and V by 5 bases; bases with no gene match: 5. DNA of the CDR3: TGTGCCAGCAGTCCCGGGACTACTTCCTACAATGAGCAGTTCTTC. It yields the protein CASSPGTTSYNEQFF.

The V gene is TRBV7-2, the J gene TRBJ2-7; possible D gene TRBD2, 6 bases. Germline V gene lookup returns CDR1 SGHTA and CDR2 FQGNSA. V was cut by 2 bases and J by 6 bases, with 11 bases left in between. The CDR3 is 13 residues long. The CDR3 coding sequence is TGTGCCAGCAGCTTACGGAGGGCCTTCGAGCAGTACTTC. This encodes CASSLRRAFEQYF.

The rearrangement links TRBV7-6 to TRBJ1-1; a weak D match, TRBD1 (5 bases). The CDR3 has 14 amino acids. Germline V gene sequence: CDR1 SGHVS, CDR2 FNYEAQ. The V end lost 5 bases, the J end lost 7 bases, and 17 bases lay between the germline ends. CDR3 region: CASSNGRDAIEAFF. The CDR3 nucleotides read TGTGCCAGCAGCAACGGGCGGGACGCTATTGAAGCTTTCTTT. The whole variable domain, remainder taken from reference TRBV7-6 and TRBJ1-1, is GAGVSQSPRYKVTKRGQDVALRCDPISGHVSLYWYRQALGQGPEFLTYFNYEAQQDKSGLPNDRFSAERPEGSISTLTIQRTEQRDSAMYRCASSNGRDAIEAFFGQGTRLTVV.

This rearrangement joins TRBV10-2 to TRBJ2-7, with 7 bases aligning to TRBD1. The germline CDR1 and CDR2 sequences are WSHSY and SAAADI. V shed 6 bases, J shed 3 bases, and the junction held 2 bases outside the gene matches. This CDR3 is 12 amino acids long. The CDR3 DNA sequence: TGCGCCAGCAGCCGGACAGGCTACGAGCAGTACTTC. It specifies CASSRTGYEQYF.

V is TRBV6-5 and J is TRBJ2-1; 8 bases agree with TRBD2. V dropped 0 bases and J dropped 3; count of bases not matched to a gene: 4. This CDR3 is 16 amino acids long. In germline, CDR1 is MNHEY, CDR2 SVGAGI. The CDR3, as DNA: TGTGCCAGCAGTTACTCGAGACTAGCGCTCTACAATGAGCAGTTCTTC. It translates to CASSYSRLALYNEQFF.

This clone was found a few times. The chain uses TRBV3-1 (or the pseudogene TRBV3-2) and TRBJ2-4; D is ambiguous. Germline V gives CDR1 LGHDT, CDR2 YNNKEL (reference sequence). Trimming took off 1 base at V and 0 bases at J, with 10 bases between the two ends. The CDR3 spans 16 residues. The CDR3 DNA is TGTGCCAGCAGCCAAGTGGCAGGATTAGCCAAAAACATTCAGTACTTC. Translating it yields CASSQVAGLAKNIQYF.

The V gene is TRBV4-1, the J gene TRBJ2-7, with 10 bases matching TRBD1. CDR1 is MGHRA, CDR2 YSYEKL, per germline. J lost 6 bases, V lost 4 bases, and 12 bases had no gene match. CDR3 length equals 16 residues. This chain's CDR3 is CASSRSGQGEMGEQYF. The CDR3 region has the DNA TGCGCCAGCAGCCGATCCGGACAGGGGGAGATGGGCGAGCAGTACTTC.

The J gene is TRBJ1-1, the V gene TRBV27, with D possibly matching TRBD1 (5 bases). The CDR3 contains 13 residues. CDR1 MNHEY and CDR2 SMNVEV come from the germline V gene (reference sequence). The germline V and J ends were trimmed by 8 bases and 2 bases, with 12 bases remaining between them. This chain's CDR3 is CASGSRGNTEAFF. As DNA, the CDR3 is TGTGCCAGCGGAAGTAGGGGAAACACTGAAGCTTTCTTT.

V is TRBV15 and J is TRBJ2-3; D is undetermined. V lost 1 base, J lost 3 bases, and 2 bases lay in between. The CDR3 loop spans 12 amino acids. Germline values: CDR1 LNHNV, CDR2 YYDKDF (reference sequence). The CDR3 sequence: CATSRATDTQYF. CDR3 nucleotide sequence: TGTGCCACCAGCAGAGCAACAGATACGCAGTATTTT. Full variable domain (remainder filled in from reference TRBV15 and TRBJ2-3): DAMVIQNPRYQVTQFGKPVTLSCSQTLNHNVMYWYQQKSSQAPKLLFHYYDKDFNNEADTPDNFQSRRPNTSFCFLDIRSPGLGDTAMYLCATSRATDTQYFGPGTRLTVL.

Worth noting for this clone: Within the sample, other DNA sequences also encode this same CDR3. The chain combines TRBV27 with TRBJ1-2; 10 nucleotides line up with TRBD1. The CDR3 covers 13 residues. Germline values: CDR1 MNHEY, CDR2 SMNVEV (reference sequence). V lost 5 bases, J lost 4 bases, and 1 base stayed unmatched. CDR3: CASSRQGAYGYTF. The CDR3 DNA follows: TGTGCCAGCAGTCGACAGGGGGCCTATGGCTACACCTTC.

The chain couples TRBV11-3 to TRBJ1-1; D gene ambiguous. The V end was cut by 2 bases, the J end by 5 bases, with 9 bases between. Germline V lookup: CDR1 SGHNT, CDR2 YENEEA. The CDR3 is 13 residues long. CDR3 bases: TGTGCCAGCAGCTTAATGGCGACAACTGAAGCTTTCTTT. Its translation: CASSLMATTEAFF. The variable domain in full, completed from reference TRBV11-3 and TRBJ1-1, reads EAGVVQSPRYKIIEKKQPVAFWCNPISGHNTLYWYLQNLGQGPELLIRYENEEAVDDSQLPKDRFSAERLKGVDSTLKIQPAELGDSAVYLCASSLMATTEAFFGQGTRLTVV.

The chain joins TRBV19 to TRBJ1-1, with D maybe TRBD1 (5 bases). Trimming pared 4 bases from V and 7 bases from J, leaving 16 bases between. This CDR3 region has 14 residues. Per germline, CDR1 LNHDA and CDR2 SQIVND (reference sequence). Here the CDR3 reads CASSSRGGVGEAFF. DNA of the CDR3: TGTGCCAGTAGTAGCCGGGGCGGGGTGGGTGAAGCTTTCTTT.

This clone showed up just once. This chain uses TRBV12-3 or TRBV12-4 with TRBJ2-2; no firm D call. Trimming pared 2 bases from V and 3 bases from J, leaving 4 bases between. The CDR3 has 13 residues. The CDR3 DNA is TGTGCCAGCAGTTTAACGGACACCGGGGAGCTGTTTTTT. It yields the protein CASSLTDTGELFF.

J is TRBJ1-1 and V is TRBV19; perhaps TRBD1 as D (6 bases). Deletions cut 1 base from V and 6 bases from J, with 12 bases between. Germline loops: CDR1 LNHDA, CDR2 SQIVND (reference sequence). CDR3 length: 14 residues. CDR3 sequence (DNA): TGTGCCAGTAGTATAGGGGAGGGGGGATCTGAAGCTTTCTTT. Its translation: CASSIGEGGSEAFF. Complete variable domain (other parts from reference TRBV19 and TRBJ1-1): DGGITQSPKYLFRKEGQNVTLSCEQNLNHDAMYWYRQDPGQGLRLIYYSQIVNDFQKGDIAEGYSVSREKKESFPLTVTSAQKNPTAFYLCASSIGEGGSEAFFGQGTRLTVV.

The chain carries TRBV19 and TRBJ2-1, with D possibly being TRBD1 (5 bases). V was trimmed by 4 bases and J by 8 bases, leaving 21 bases between them. Germline assignment: CDR1 LNHDA and CDR2 SQIVND (reference sequence). This CDR3 contains 16 residues. For the CDR3, the DNA is TGTGCCAGTAGTAGCCCCCGTGCAGGGTTTAGTTATGAGCAGTTCTTC. It is translated as CASSSPRAGFSYEQFF.

The chain has TRBV9 and TRBJ2-4; TRBD1 matches 9 bases. Trimming at V came to 3 bases and at J to 8 bases, leaving 12 bases not matched to a gene. The CDR3 is 16 amino acids. Germline V lookup: CDR1 SGDLS, CDR2 YYNGEE. CDR3 sequence reads: CASSASGTGWADIQYF. The CDR3 DNA reads as TGTGCCAGCAGCGCAAGCGGGACAGGGTGGGCGGACATTCAGTACTTC.

Details on this clone: The same CDR3 also results from other DNA sequences found in this sample. The J gene is TRBJ1-5, the V gene TRBV6-1; D gene uncertain. V was trimmed by 2 bases and J by 0 bases, leaving 8 bases between them. CDR1 and CDR2 (germline): MNHNS, SASEGT. The CDR3 covers 15 residues. This CDR3 is CASSEIDRSNQPQHF. CDR3 coding DNA: TGTGCCAGCAGTGAAATAGATCGTAGCAATCAGCCCCAGCATTTT.

CDR3 coding DNA: TGTGCCAGCATTCCCTTGACAGGGTTGGGCACTGAAGCTTTCTTT. Translating gives CASIPLTGLGTEAFF. The V call is TRBV6-5, the J call TRBJ1-1, with 7 bases matching TRBD1. This CDR3 is 15 amino acids long. In germline, CDR1 is MNHEY, CDR2 SVGAGI. Trimming at V came to 7 bases and at J to 4 bases, leaving 12 bases not matched to a gene.

This sequence joins TRBV29-1 and TRBJ1-1; D not resolved. CDR1 SQVTM and CDR2 ANQGSEA come from the germline V gene. Trimming took off 2 bases at V and 7 bases at J, with 14 bases between the two ends. The CDR3 is 13 amino acids. The DNA for the CDR3 is TGCAGCGTTGAACGGCCGGGTAGGAATGAAGCTTTCTTT. It encodes CSVERPGRNEAFF.

V gene TRBV20-1 combines with J gene TRBJ1-6; 8 nucleotides line up with TRBD1. V shed 3 bases, J shed 13 bases, and the junction held 8 bases outside the gene matches. Looked up from germline, CDR1 is DFQATT and CDR2 is SNEGSKA (reference sequence). The CDR3 runs 13 residues. Written as DNA, the CDR3 is TGCAGTGCTAGTTCTACTTGGACAGGGCCCCTCCACTTT. Protein sequence: CSASSTWTGPLHF.

The chain employs TRBV27 and TRBJ1-2, with D unclear. The CDR3 extends over 14 amino acids. V lost 0 bases and J lost 2, with 7 bases in between. CDR1 is MNHEY and CDR2 is SMNVEV in the germline V gene (reference sequence). CDR3 in amino acids: CASSLSTGNYGYTF. Written as DNA, the CDR3 is TGTGCCAGCAGTTTATCGACGGGGAACTATGGCTACACCTTC.

The chain combines TRBV6-5 with TRBJ2-2; 8 bases align to TRBD1. This CDR3 has 15 amino acids. The germline gives CDR1 MNHEY, CDR2 SVGAGI. The J segment lost 7 bases and the V segment lost 5 bases, leaving 9 bases of the junction unmatched. The CDR3 sequence is CASSRTGPGNGELFF. CDR3 in DNA: TGTGCCAGCAGTCGGACAGGGCCGGGGAACGGGGAGCTGTTTTTT.

The CDR3 region is CAWSPGLPSSQPQHF. In DNA form, the CDR3 reads TGTGCCTGGAGTCCGGGGTTACCTAGTAGTCAGCCCCAGCATTTT. This chain connects TRBV30 to TRBJ1-5; no definite D call. The germline V gene has CDR1 GTSNPN and CDR2 SVGIG (reference sequence). V shed 2 bases and J shed 6 bases, with 17 bases lying between them. This CDR3 comprises 15 residues.

In its sample, this clone was seen once. The gene calls are TRBV4-1 and TRBJ2-5; possible D gene TRBD1, 6 bases. CDR1 and CDR2 from the germline V gene are MGHRA and YSYEKL. V dropped 1 base and J dropped 5 bases, with 17 bases sitting between them. The length of the CDR3 is 16 residues. CDR3 amino acids: CASSQGQGPRRETQYF. The CDR3 nucleotides read TGCGCCAGCAGCCAAGGTCAGGGGCCCCGGCGGGAGACCCAGTACTTC.

The chain uses TRBV19 and TRBJ1-5; a weak D match, TRBD1 (6 bases). Looked up from germline, CDR1 is LNHDA and CDR2 is SQIVND (reference sequence). This CDR3 comprises 15 residues. V was trimmed by 5 bases and J by 0 bases, leaving 11 bases between them. CDR3 DNA sequence: TGTGCCAGTAGTGAACAGGGAAATAGCAATCAGCCCCAGCATTTT. Translated: CASSEQGNSNQPQHF. The full variable domain, its missing parts supplied by reference TRBV19 and TRBJ1-5, is DGGITQSPKYLFRKEGQNVTLSCEQNLNHDAMYWYRQDPGQGLRLIYYSQIVNDFQKGDIAEGYSVSREKKESFPLTVTSAQKNPTAFYLCASSEQGNSNQPQHFGDGTRLSIL.

The V gene is TRBV27, the J gene TRBJ1-1; no clear D gene. Germline loops: CDR1 MNHEY, CDR2 SMNVEV (reference sequence). V lost 1 base and J lost 2, with 11 bases in between. The CDR3 runs 15 residues. The CDR3, as DNA: TGTGCCAGCAGTTTATATGGAGGGAGCAACACTGAAGCTTTCTTT. Translating it yields CASSLYGGSNTEAFF.